These 21 T cell receptor beta chains share one sample of origin, sequenced in a study of blood T cell repertoires in COVID-19. Profiling relied on immunoSEQ multiplex PCR, and the TCRdb table lists in-frame clones only, not all of them. The sample yields roughly 29,000 clones, 80% to 90% seen once. The material sequenced was peripheral blood. The source is a woman older than 75 with COVID-19, enrolled during active disease.

V usage is TRBV27 and J usage is TRBJ1-1; D is perhaps TRBD1 (5 bases). V lost 0 bases and J lost 0, with 8 bases in between. Germline lookup yields CDR1 MNHEY and CDR2 SMNVEV (reference sequence). CDR3 length: 15 amino acids. CDR3: CASSLSGGMNTEAFF. Written as DNA, the CDR3 is TGTGCCAGCAGTTTATCGGGGGGGATGAACACTGAAGCTTTCTTT.

The chain employs TRBV2 and TRBJ1-2; no reliable D call. Germline-derived CDR1 and CDR2 are SNHLY and FYNNEI. Trimming took off 5 bases at V and 1 base at J, with 5 bases between the two ends. The CDR3 consists of 12 residues. The CDR3 spells CASSSNNYGYTF. In nucleotides, the CDR3 is TGTGCCAGCAGTTCAAATAACTATGGCTACACCTTC.

This chain links TRBV6-1 with TRBJ1-5; tentative D call: TRBD1 (5 bases). CDR3 length: 16 residues. The germline V gene has CDR1 MNHNS and CDR2 SASEGT. Trimming removed 4 bases at V and 3 bases at J, with 16 bases between. CDR3 residues: CASSVDRRTTNQPQHF. Here the CDR3 DNA reads TGTGCCAGCAGTGTTGACAGAAGGACAACCAATCAGCCCCAGCATTTT.

This sequence joins TRBV5-1 and TRBJ2-5; 9 bases align to TRBD2. The CDR3 is 16 residues long. The ends lost 4 bases at V and 2 bases at J; junction bases unmatched: 9. Looked up from germline, CDR1 is SGHRS and CDR2 is YFSETQ. CDR3 coding DNA: TGCGCCAGCAGCCTCGGGACTAGCCAGTTTCAAGAGACCCAGTACTTC. This gives the protein CASSLGTSQFQETQYF.

This clone came up once. This rearrangement joins TRBV5-1 to TRBJ2-2, with D possibly being TRBD2 (6 bases). Germline assignment: CDR1 SGHRS and CDR2 YFSETQ. The CDR3 runs 15 residues. V was trimmed by 1 base and J by 2 bases, leaving 9 bases between them. As DNA, the CDR3 is TGCGCCAGCAGCTTGATTAGCGGAAACACCGGGGAGCTGTTTTTT. Its translation: CASSLISGNTGELFF. Supplemented by reference TRBV5-1 and TRBJ2-2, the full variable domain reads KAGVTQTPRYLIKTRGQQVTLSCSPISGHRSVSWYQQTPGQGLQFLFEYFSETQRNKGNFPGRFSGRQFSNSRSEMNVSTLELGDSALYLCASSLISGNTGELFFGEGSRLTVL.

In this sample, this clone turned up once. The chain joins TRBV14 to TRBJ2-1; 9 nucleotides match TRBD2. The CDR3 runs to 14 residues. Trimming removed 5 bases from V and 2 bases from J; junction bases left unmatched: 1. Germline V lookup: CDR1 SGHDN, CDR2 FVKESK. Here the CDR3 DNA reads TGTGCCAGCAGCGGCGGGGGGGCCTACAATGAGCAGTTCTTC. Translating gives CASSGGGAYNEQFF.

The chain has TRBV3-1 (or the pseudogene TRBV3-2) and TRBJ2-7; the match to TRBD1 covers 11 bases. Germline V CDR1 and CDR2: LGHDT, YNNKEL (reference sequence). V lost 0 bases and J lost 5; bases outside the gene matches: 6. CDR3 length: 16 residues. The CDR3 nucleotides are TGTGCCAGCAGCCAAGAGGGTCGGACAGGGGGCCACGAGCAGTACTTC. Residues: CASSQEGRTGGHEQYF.

The chain is built from TRBV2 and TRBJ1-6, with D perhaps matching TRBD1 (6 bases). The V end lost 9 bases, the J end lost 0 bases, and 12 bases lay between the germline ends. The CDR3 is made up of 15 amino acids. Germline V gene lookup returns CDR1 SNHLY and CDR2 FYNNEI. The CDR3 DNA is TGTGCCAGAGGGGGGGGGAGCTCCTATAATTCACCCCTCCACTTT. Amino acid sequence: CARGGGSSYNSPLHF.

The chain recombines TRBV3-1 (or the pseudogene TRBV3-2) with TRBJ1-1, with 9 positions matching TRBD1. This CDR3 contains 16 residues. The V segment lost 4 bases and the J segment 1 base; nucleotides outside the gene matches: 7. Looked up from germline, CDR1 is LGHDT and CDR2 is YNNKEL (reference sequence). The CDR3 spells CASSPGTGQGNTEAFF. The CDR3 DNA follows: TGTGCCAGCAGCCCCGGGACAGGGCAGGGGAACACTGAAGCTTTCTTT.

The chain links TRBV27 to TRBJ2-5, with D maybe TRBD2 (5 bases). CDR1 is MNHEY, CDR2 SMNVEV, per germline (reference sequence). V was clipped by 6 bases and J by 0 bases, with 11 bases between them. CDR3 size: 14 residues. CDR3 amino acids: CASRQTRNQETQYF. The CDR3 DNA is TGTGCCAGCAGACAAACTAGGAACCAAGAGACCCAGTACTTC.

The genes are TRBV11-2 and TRBJ2-3; 11 bases line up with TRBD2. CDR3 size: 15 residues. V lost 5 bases, J lost 2 bases, and 3 bases stayed unmatched. Per germline, CDR1 SGHAT and CDR2 FQNNGV. The CDR3 region has the DNA TGTGCCAGCAGCCGTAGCGGGGGGGCCACAGATACGCAGTATTTT. This gives the protein CASSRSGGATDTQYF. Variable domain in full (rest from reference TRBV11-2 and TRBJ2-3): EAGVAQSPRYKIIEKRQSVAFWCNPISGHATLYWYQQILGQGPKLLIQFQNNGVVDDSQLPKDRFSAERLKGVDSTLKIQPAKLEDSAVYLCASSRSGGATDTQYFGPGTRLTVL.

This chain uses TRBV12-3 or TRBV12-4 with TRBJ2-7; D call uncertain. The ends were cut back, 6 bases at V and 3 bases at J, with 6 bases in the middle. The CDR3 has 11 residues. The chain's CDR3 is CASRSNYEQYF. The CDR3 coding sequence is TGTGCCAGCAGATCTAACTACGAGCAGTACTTC.

DNA of the CDR3: TGTGCCAGCAGTTCTCGACACAGGGGGTATGGCTACACCTTC. Encoded protein: CASSSRHRGYGYTF. The chain couples TRBV27 to TRBJ1-2, with 8 positions matching TRBD1. J lost 5 bases, V lost 4 bases, and 6 bases had no gene match. CDR1 is MNHEY, CDR2 SMNVEV, per germline (reference sequence). The CDR3 loop spans 14 amino acids.

This chain links TRBV2 with TRBJ1-2, with TRBD1 as a possible D gene (5 bases). CDR3 length: 15 residues. Germline CDR1 reads SNHLY; CDR2 reads FYNNEI. With 4 bases removed from V and 3 bases from J, the gap between germline ends came to 15 bases. The CDR3 loop is CASSGQSPGDYGYTF. The CDR3 DNA reads as TGTGCCAGCAGTGGACAGTCTCCGGGGGACTATGGCTACACCTTC. The variable domain in full, completed from reference TRBV2 and TRBJ1-2, reads EPEVTQTPSHQVTQMGQEVILRCVPISNHLYFYWYRQILGQKVEFLVSFYNNEISEKSEIFDDQFSVERPDGSNFTLKIRSTKLEDSAMYFCASSGQSPGDYGYTFGSGTRLTVV.

The DNA for the CDR3 is TGTGCCAGCAGCTTGTCTGGTAGCGGGTCAGTCCGCTCCTACGAGCAGTACTTC. Its protein is CASSLSGSGSVRSYEQYF. The rearrangement links TRBV5-5 to TRBJ2-7; 7 nucleotides align to TRBD2. Trimming cost V 1 base and J 0 bases; bases outside gene matches: 13. Germline lookup yields CDR1 SGHKS and CDR2 YYEKEE (reference sequence). This CDR3 spans 18 amino acids.

The V and J genes are TRBV5-6 and TRBJ1-5, with D tentatively TRBD1 (6 bases). The CDR3 extends over 14 amino acids. CDR1 and CDR2 (germline): SGHDT, YYEEEE. V was pared by 4 bases and J by 2 bases, with 10 bases between. The CDR3 reads CASSTYRGNQPQHF. The DNA for the CDR3 is TGTGCCAGCAGCACCTACAGGGGCAATCAGCCCCAGCATTTT.

J is TRBJ2-3 and V is TRBV19, with 12 bases matching TRBD2. The CDR3 sequence is 15 residues long. After removal of 7 bases from V and 4 bases from J, the junction contained 6 bases not matched to a gene. CDR1 and CDR2 from the germline V gene are LNHDA and SQIVND (reference sequence). CDR3 in amino acids: CASTGLAGNSDTQYF. The CDR3 DNA reads TGTGCCAGTACCGGACTAGCGGGGAATTCAGATACGCAGTATTTT.

This clone was recorded once. The chain has TRBV5-5 and TRBJ2-2, with D possibly TRBD2 on 7 matching bases. Germline V gene lookup returns CDR1 SGHKS and CDR2 YYEKEE (reference sequence). The CDR3 runs 16 residues. The V gene lost 2 bases and the J gene lost 7 bases, with 18 bases spanning the gap. The CDR3 here is CASSLLGGLIGGELFF. DNA of the CDR3: TGTGCCAGCAGCTTACTCGGGGGGCTAATTGGCGGGGAGCTGTTTTTT.

This clone was detected only a few times. The rearrangement links TRBV20-1 to TRBJ1-2; 7 nucleotides align to TRBD1. The CDR3 totals 11 residues. The J segment lost 6 bases and the V segment lost 6 bases, leaving 4 bases of the junction unmatched. Germline CDR1 DFQATT, CDR2 SNEGSKA (reference sequence). The CDR3 protein is CSAITGDGYTF. DNA for the CDR3: TGCAGTGCGATTACAGGGGATGGCTACACCTTC.

The V and J genes are TRBV18 and TRBJ2-5; D may be TRBD2 (7 bases). This CDR3 region has 15 residues. Trimming took off 3 bases at V and 5 bases at J, with 16 bases between the two ends. Germline V gene lookup returns CDR1 KGHSH and CDR2 LQKENI. In DNA, the CDR3 is TGTGCCAGCTCACCGACGGGGGGCGCAGGGGAGACCCAGTACTTC. Translating gives CASSPTGGAGETQYF.

The chain employs TRBV4-2 and TRBJ1-2; D is perhaps TRBD1 (5 bases). Germline V gene sequence: CDR1 LGHNA, CDR2 YNFKEQ. The CDR3 extends over 13 amino acids. The V end was cut by 3 bases, the J end by 10 bases, with 15 bases between. CDR3 DNA sequence: TGTGCCAGCAGCCATCTCCAGGGTCGAGACTACACCTTC. Translating it yields CASSHLQGRDYTF.